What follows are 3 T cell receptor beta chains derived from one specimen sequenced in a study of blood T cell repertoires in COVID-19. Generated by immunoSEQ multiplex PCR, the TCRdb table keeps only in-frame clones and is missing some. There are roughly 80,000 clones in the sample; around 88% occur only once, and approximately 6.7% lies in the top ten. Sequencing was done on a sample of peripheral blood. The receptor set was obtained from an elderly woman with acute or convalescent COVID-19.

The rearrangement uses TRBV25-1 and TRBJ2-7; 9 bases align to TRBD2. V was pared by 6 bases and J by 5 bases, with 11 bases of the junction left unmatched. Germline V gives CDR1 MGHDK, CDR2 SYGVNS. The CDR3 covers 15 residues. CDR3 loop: CASRIDQREDHEQYF. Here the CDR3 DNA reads TGTGCCAGCAGAATCGACCAGCGGGAGGACCACGAGCAGTACTTC.

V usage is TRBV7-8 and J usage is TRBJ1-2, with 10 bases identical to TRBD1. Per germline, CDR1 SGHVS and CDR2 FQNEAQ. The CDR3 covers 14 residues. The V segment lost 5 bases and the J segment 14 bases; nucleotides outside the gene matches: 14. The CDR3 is CASSLSRQGAEKTF. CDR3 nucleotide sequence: TGTGCCAGCAGCCTATCCCGACAGGGGGCGGAAAAAACCTTC.

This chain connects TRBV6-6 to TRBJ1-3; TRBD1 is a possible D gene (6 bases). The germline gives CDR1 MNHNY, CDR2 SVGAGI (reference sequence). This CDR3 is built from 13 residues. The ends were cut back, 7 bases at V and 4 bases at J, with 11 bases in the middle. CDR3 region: CASKETGGNTIYF. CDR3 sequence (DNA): TGTGCCAGCAAGGAGACAGGCGGAAACACCATATATTTT.